This TCR beta chain comes out of a study of blood T cell repertoires in COVID-19. Study-level information: The United States, Italy and Spain provided the acute and convalescent COVID-19 samples. Sources were T cells, B-cell-depleted T cells, or PBMCs; the material itself was cDNA or gDNA.

How the authors handled the data: Amplified reference gene primers provided the basis for estimating nucleated cell counts. The method was immunoSEQ multiplex PCR; TCRdb's version includes in-frame clones alone and lacks a portion of them. D and trimming were read from the DNA, whereas the V and J calls and clone size are those reported in that table. The sample has approximately 220,000 clones; under 90% are singletons. The sequence was obtained from a woman between 55 and 75 years old who had recovered from COVID-19. Sequencing was done on a sample of peripheral blood.

The CDR3 DNA sequence: TGTGCCAGTAGTACGACAGTATCCGGAAACACCATATATTTT. It translates to CASSTTVSGNTIYF. The V call is TRBV19, the J call TRBJ1-3; TRBD1 might be the D (5 bases). V lost 4 bases and J 4 bases, leaving 11 bases between the germline ends. The CDR3 totals 14 residues. Germline V gene data show CDR1 as LNHDA and CDR2 as SQIVND (reference sequence).